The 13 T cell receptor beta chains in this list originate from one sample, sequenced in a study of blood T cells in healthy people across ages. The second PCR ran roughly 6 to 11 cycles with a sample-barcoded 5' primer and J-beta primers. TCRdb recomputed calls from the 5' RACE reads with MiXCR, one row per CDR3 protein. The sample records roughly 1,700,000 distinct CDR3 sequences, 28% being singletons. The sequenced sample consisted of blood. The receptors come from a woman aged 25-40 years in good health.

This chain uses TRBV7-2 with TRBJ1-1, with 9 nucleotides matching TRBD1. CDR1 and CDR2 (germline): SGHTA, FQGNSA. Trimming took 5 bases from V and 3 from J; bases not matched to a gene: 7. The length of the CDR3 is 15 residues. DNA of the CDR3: TGTGCCAGCAGCGAATACAGGGGGCCTGACACTGAAGCTTTCTTT. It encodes CASSEYRGPDTEAFF.

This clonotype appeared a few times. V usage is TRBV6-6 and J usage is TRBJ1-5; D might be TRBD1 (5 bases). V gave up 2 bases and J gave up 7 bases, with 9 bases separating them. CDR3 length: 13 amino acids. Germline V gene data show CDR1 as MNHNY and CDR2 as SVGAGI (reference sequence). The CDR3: CASSYVGEQPQHF. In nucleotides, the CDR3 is TGTGCCAGCAGTTACGTAGGGGAACAGCCCCAGCATTTT.

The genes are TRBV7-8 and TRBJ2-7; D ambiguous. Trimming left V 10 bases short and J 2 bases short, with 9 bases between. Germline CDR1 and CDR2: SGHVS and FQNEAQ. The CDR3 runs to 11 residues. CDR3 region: CATVSPYEQYF. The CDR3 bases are TGTGCCACCGTATCGCCCTACGAGCAGTACTTC.

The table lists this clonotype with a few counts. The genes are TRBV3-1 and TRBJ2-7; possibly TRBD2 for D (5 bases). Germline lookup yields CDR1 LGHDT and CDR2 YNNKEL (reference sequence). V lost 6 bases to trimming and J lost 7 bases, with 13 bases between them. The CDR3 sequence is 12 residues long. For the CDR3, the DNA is TGTGCCAGCAGATCCGTTTCGGGGGAGCAGTACTTC. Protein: CASRSVSGEQYF.

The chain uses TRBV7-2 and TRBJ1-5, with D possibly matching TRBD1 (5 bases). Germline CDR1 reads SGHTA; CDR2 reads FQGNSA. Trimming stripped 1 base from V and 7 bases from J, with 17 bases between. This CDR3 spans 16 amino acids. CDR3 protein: CASSLELSGVGQPQHF. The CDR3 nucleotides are TGTGCCAGCAGCTTAGAGTTATCGGGGGTTGGCCAGCCCCAGCATTTT.

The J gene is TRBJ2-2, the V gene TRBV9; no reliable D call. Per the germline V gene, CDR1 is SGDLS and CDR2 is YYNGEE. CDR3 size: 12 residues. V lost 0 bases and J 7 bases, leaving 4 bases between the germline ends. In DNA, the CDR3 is TGTGCCAGCAGCGTAGGGATCGGGGAGCTGTTTTTT. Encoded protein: CASSVGIGELFF.

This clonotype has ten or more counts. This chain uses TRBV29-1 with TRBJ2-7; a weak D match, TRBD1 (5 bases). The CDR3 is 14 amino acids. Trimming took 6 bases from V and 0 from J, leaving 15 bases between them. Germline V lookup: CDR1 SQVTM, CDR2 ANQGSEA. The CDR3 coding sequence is TGCAGCGTGAACCCTGACAGCCTCTCCTACGAGCAGTACTTC. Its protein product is CSVNPDSLSYEQYF.

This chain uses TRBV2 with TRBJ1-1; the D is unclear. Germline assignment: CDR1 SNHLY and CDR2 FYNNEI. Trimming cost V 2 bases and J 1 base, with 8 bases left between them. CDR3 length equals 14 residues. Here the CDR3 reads CASSEIAGNTEAFF. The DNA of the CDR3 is TGTGCCAGCAGTGAAATCGCAGGGAACACTGAAGCTTTCTTT.

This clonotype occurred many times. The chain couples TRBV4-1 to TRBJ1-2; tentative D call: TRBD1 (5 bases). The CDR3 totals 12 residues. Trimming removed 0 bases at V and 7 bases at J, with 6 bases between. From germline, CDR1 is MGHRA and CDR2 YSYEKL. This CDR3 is CASSQDRGGYTF. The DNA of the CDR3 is TGCGCCAGCAGCCAAGATAGGGGTGGCTACACCTTC.

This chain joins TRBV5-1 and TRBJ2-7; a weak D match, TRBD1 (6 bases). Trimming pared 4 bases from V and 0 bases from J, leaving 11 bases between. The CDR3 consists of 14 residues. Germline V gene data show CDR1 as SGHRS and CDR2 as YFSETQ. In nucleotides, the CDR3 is TGCGCCAGCAGCGCCCAGGGGCCCTCCTACGAGCAGTACTTC. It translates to CASSAQGPSYEQYF.

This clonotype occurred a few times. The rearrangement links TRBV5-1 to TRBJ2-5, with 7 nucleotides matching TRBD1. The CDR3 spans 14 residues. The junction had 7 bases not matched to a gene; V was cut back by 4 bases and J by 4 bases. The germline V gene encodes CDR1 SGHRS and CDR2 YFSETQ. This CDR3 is CASSLTGIAETQYF. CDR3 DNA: TGCGCCAGCAGCCTGACAGGGATTGCAGAGACCCAGTACTTC.

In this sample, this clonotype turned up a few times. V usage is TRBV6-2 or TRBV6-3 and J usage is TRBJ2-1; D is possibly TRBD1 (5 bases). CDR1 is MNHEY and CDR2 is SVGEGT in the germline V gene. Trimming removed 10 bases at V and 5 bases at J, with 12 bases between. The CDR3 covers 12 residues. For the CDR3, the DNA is TGTGCCATCCTCGACAGCAACAATGAGCAGTTCTTC. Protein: CAILDSNNEQFF.

The CDR3 bases are TGCAGTGCTCCCGGGACGAGCGGGGGGGACTCGGAGACCCAGTACTTC. It specifies CSAPGTSGGDSETQYF. V and J are TRBV20-1 and TRBJ2-7, with TRBD2 matching over 10 bases. Near its end, the DNA agrees better with TRBJ2-5, so the J call may be wrong. This CDR3 comprises 16 residues. The V gene's germline CDR1 is DFQATT and CDR2 SNEGSKA (reference sequence).